This T cell receptor (beta chain) was obtained from a study of T cells in Graves' hyperthyroidism and ophthalmopathy. At least 3 on the Clinical Activity Score was recorded for ophthalmopathy patients, who also had NOSPECS grade at least 4 and duration under 3 months. This clonotype has a count of ten or more. Its antigen is unidentified. Germline CDR1 and CDR2: SGHDT and YYEEEE. Trimming left V 4 bases short and J 0 bases short, with 8 bases between. The CDR3 is 14 amino acids. RNA transcripts provided the source from which TCR beta CDR3 regions were amplified. TCR CDR3 underwent first-round RT-PCR with the HTBI primer set. TCRdb itself ran the multiplex PCR reads through MiXCR, one entry per CDR3 protein. The sample includes about 640,000 distinct CDR3 sequences, around 20% of them seen just once. Overall study results and limits: The model foresaw ophthalmopathy a median about 6.5 months prior to onset. Classification by a 13 V-J model distinguished ophthalmopathy from stable hyperthyroidism.

The chain recombines TRBV5-6 with TRBJ1-5; D uncertain. Specimen: blood. The sequence derives from a man aged 30 to 39 with Graves' ophthalmopathy. The CDR3 loop reads CASSRAYSNQPQHF. In DNA form, the CDR3 reads TGTGCCAGCAGCCGGGCTTATAGCAATCAGCCCCAGCATTTT.